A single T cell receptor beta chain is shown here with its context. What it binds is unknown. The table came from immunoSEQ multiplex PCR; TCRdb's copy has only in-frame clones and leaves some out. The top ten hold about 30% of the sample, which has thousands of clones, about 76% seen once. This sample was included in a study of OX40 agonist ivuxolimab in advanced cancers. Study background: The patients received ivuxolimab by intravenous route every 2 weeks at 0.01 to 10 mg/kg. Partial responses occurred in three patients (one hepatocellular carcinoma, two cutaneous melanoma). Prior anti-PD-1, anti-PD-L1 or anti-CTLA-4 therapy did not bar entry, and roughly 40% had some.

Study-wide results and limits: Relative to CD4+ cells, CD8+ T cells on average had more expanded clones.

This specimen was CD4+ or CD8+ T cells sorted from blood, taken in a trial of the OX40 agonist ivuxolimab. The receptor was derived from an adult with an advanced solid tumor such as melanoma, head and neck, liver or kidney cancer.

This CDR3 is CASSLRGQSYEQYF. CDR3 sequence (DNA): TGCGCCAGCAGCTTACGAGGGCAAAGCTACGAGCAGTACTTC. The rearrangement uses TRBV4-1 and TRBJ2-7; possible D gene TRBD2, 5 bases. This CDR3 has 14 residues. Germline assignment: CDR1 MGHRA and CDR2 YSYEKL. The V gene lost 5 bases and the J gene lost 3 bases, with 14 bases spanning the gap.